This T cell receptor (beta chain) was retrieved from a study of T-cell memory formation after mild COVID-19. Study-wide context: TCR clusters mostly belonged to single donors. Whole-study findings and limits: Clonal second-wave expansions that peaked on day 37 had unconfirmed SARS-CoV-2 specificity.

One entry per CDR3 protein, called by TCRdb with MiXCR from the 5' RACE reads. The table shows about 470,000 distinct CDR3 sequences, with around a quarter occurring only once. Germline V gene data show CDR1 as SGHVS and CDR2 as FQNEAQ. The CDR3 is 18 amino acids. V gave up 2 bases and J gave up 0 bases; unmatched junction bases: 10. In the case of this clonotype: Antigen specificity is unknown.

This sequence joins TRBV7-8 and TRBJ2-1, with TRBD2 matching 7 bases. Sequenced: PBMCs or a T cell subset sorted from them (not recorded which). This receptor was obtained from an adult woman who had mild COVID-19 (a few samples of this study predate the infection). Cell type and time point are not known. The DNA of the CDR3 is TGTGCCAGCAGCTTACAACTAGCGCCTGATCTCTCCTACAATGAGCAGTTCTTC. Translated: CASSLQLAPDLSYNEQFF.